This T cell receptor beta chain was sequenced for a study of CD8+ T cells in alopecia areata. Study details: It was oral tofacitinib, at 5 to 10 mg twice daily, that treated patients received.

Treatment meaning: oral pan-JAK inhibitor, 5-10 mg twice daily. Overall study results and limits: Tofacitinib significantly lowered scalp clonality and expanded CD8+ clones among the top 100.

With regard to this clone: Antigen: not known.

CDR3 length equals 14 residues. CDR1 LGHNA and CDR2 YSLEER come from the germline V gene. Trimming took 3 bases from V and 1 from J, leaving 9 bases between them. Following extraction, RNA underwent reverse transcription to cDNA, which served as the sequencing template. The assay was immunoSEQ multiplex PCR, and TCRdb's table has in-frame clones only and misses some. The sample holds 150,000 to 200,000 clones, roughly 65% seen once. The chain uses TRBV4-3 and TRBJ1-1; D is perhaps TRBD1 (6 bases). The source material was CD4+ T cells sorted from blood, sampled at week 4, from a patient treated with tofacitinib. This TCR came from a human donor with alopecia areata. The CDR3 sequence is CASSQTGQNTEAFF. CDR3 sequence (DNA): TGCGCCAGCAGCCAGACGGGACAGAACACTGAAGCTTTCTTT.